The 30 T cell receptor beta chains in this list originate from one sample, sequenced in a study of OX40 agonist ivuxolimab in advanced cancers. The protocol was immunoSEQ multiplex PCR, while the TCRdb copy is restricted to in-frame clones and leaves out a portion. Of about 46,000 clones in the sample, over 75% are singletons; the top ten hold roughly 5%. The sample in question was CD4+ or CD8+ T cells sorted from blood, obtained in a trial of the OX40 agonist ivuxolimab. The receptor set was obtained from an adult with an advanced solid tumor such as melanoma, head and neck, liver or kidney cancer.

Worth noting for this clone: Compared with germline, one end of the junction differs, possibly owing to a read error. The chain carries TRBV7-7 and TRBJ2-3; 11 nucleotides align to TRBD2. Germline loops: CDR1 SSHAT, CDR2 FNYEAQ (reference sequence). The CDR3 length is 15 residues. CDR3 coding DNA: TGTGCTAGCAGCTCGACTAGCGGGATCGGAGATACGCAGTATTTT. Translating gives CASSSTSGIGDTQYF.

This sequence joins TRBV5-8 and TRBJ2-1; no firm D call. Germline V gene data show CDR1 as SGHTS and CDR2 as YDEGEE. CDR3 size: 14 residues. V lost 1 base, J lost 4 bases, and 9 bases lay in between. The CDR3 DNA sequence: TGTGCCAGCAGCTTGTCTTCTGGGTACAATGAGCAGTTCTTC. Protein product: CASSLSSGYNEQFF.

This chain joins TRBV16 and TRBJ1-2; 8 bases agree with TRBD1. CDR1 is KGHSY, CDR2 FQNENV, per germline. The CDR3 length is 14 residues. The junction had 4 bases not matched to a gene; V was cut back by 4 bases and J by 3 bases. CDR3 DNA: TGTGCCAGCAGCCGAGTGACAGGGGACTATGGCTACACCTTC. Residues: CASSRVTGDYGYTF.

The V gene is TRBV6-1, the J gene TRBJ2-3, with a possible D match to TRBD1 (5 bases). Between the trimmed V and J ends, which lost 2 bases and 4 bases, there was a span of 19 bases. CDR1 and CDR2 (germline): MNHNS, SASEGT. This CDR3 spans 17 amino acids. Here the CDR3 reads CASSEQYGAGVSDTQYF. The CDR3 region has the DNA TGTGCCAGCAGTGAACAATATGGGGCAGGCGTGTCAGATACGCAGTATTTT.

The J gene is TRBJ1-3, the V gene TRBV29-1; D gene unclear. The CDR3 totals 14 residues. CDR1 SQVTM and CDR2 ANQGSEA come from the germline V gene. Trimming pared 3 bases from V and 0 bases from J, leaving 9 bases between. The CDR3 sequence: CSVEVGYSGNTIYF. The CDR3 nucleotides are TGCAGCGTTGAGGTGGGATACTCTGGAAACACCATATATTTT.

The rearrangement joins TRBV5-1 to TRBJ2-1; TRBD2 matches at 10 bases. The CDR3 totals 18 residues. With 4 bases clipped from V and 4 bases from J, the junction kept 14 bases outside the gene matches. Per the germline V gene, CDR1 is SGHRS and CDR2 is YFSETQ. This CDR3 is CASSAWLAGEFRYNEQFF. The CDR3 bases are TGCGCCAGCAGCGCGTGGCTAGCGGGAGAATTTAGGTACAATGAGCAGTTCTTC.

The genes are TRBV10-3 and TRBJ1-1; D is ambiguous. Per the germline V gene, CDR1 is ENHRY and CDR2 is SYGVKD. The length of the CDR3 is 12 residues. Trimming pared 6 bases from V and 4 bases from J, leaving 9 bases between. The CDR3 protein is CAISPGPTEAFF. CDR3 in DNA: TGTGCCATCAGCCCTGGGCCCACTGAAGCTTTCTTT.

The gene calls are TRBV9 and TRBJ2-5; D remains ambiguous. The length of the CDR3 is 15 residues. V was pared by 0 bases and J by 4 bases, with 13 bases between. CDR1 is SGDLS and CDR2 is YYNGEE in the germline V gene. This chain's CDR3 is CASSVEGLHRETQYF. CDR3 sequence (DNA): TGTGCCAGCAGCGTAGAGGGTTTGCACCGAGAGACCCAGTACTTC.

The chain couples TRBV4-1 to TRBJ1-2, with a weak D call TRBD1 (5 bases). V shed 4 bases and J shed 0 bases, with 12 bases lying between them. Germline lookup yields CDR1 MGHRA and CDR2 YSYEKL. This CDR3 comprises 15 residues. For the CDR3, the DNA is TGCGCCAGCAGCCCTAGGGAGGGGTCTAACTATGGCTACACCTTC. This encodes CASSPREGSNYGYTF.

V is TRBV29-1 and J is TRBJ2-1, with TRBD2 matching 14 bases. Germline V lookup: CDR1 SQVTM, CDR2 ANQGSEA. CDR3 length: 14 residues. V trimming: 7 bases; J trimming: 3 bases; junction bases outside the gene matches: 2. The CDR3 spells CSGGLAGGYNEQFF. The CDR3 DNA reads as TGCAGCGGTGGACTAGCGGGGGGCTACAATGAGCAGTTCTTC.

The J gene is TRBJ2-1, the V gene TRBV28; D may match TRBD1 or TRBD2 (5 bases each). Germline loops: CDR1 MDHEN, CDR2 SYDVKM. Trimming stripped 3 bases from V and 6 bases from J, with 18 bases between. This CDR3 is 16 amino acids long. The CDR3 coding sequence is TGTGCCAGCAGTTTCCCAGGGACCTCAACCCCCAATGAGCAGTTCTTC. This gives the protein CASSFPGTSTPNEQFF.

V usage is TRBV6-1 and J usage is TRBJ1-5; no clear D gene. The germline gives CDR1 MNHNS, CDR2 SASEGT. This CDR3 has 14 residues. The CDR3 sequence: CAKLRRQRNQPQHF. The CDR3 DNA reads TGTGCTAAGCTGAGGCGGCAGCGCAATCAGCCCCAGCATTTT.

This rearrangement joins TRBV7-9 to TRBJ1-6; possibly TRBD1 for D (6 bases). The V end lost 11 bases, the J end lost 10 bases, and 15 bases lay between the germline ends. The CDR3 has 12 residues. Germline V gene data show CDR1 as SEHNR and CDR2 as FQNEAQ (reference sequence). Here the CDR3 reads CACNREGSPLHF. The CDR3 region has the DNA TGTGCCTGCAACAGGGAAGGATCACCCCTCCACTTT. Together with reference TRBV7-9 and TRBJ1-6, the CDR3 gives the full variable domain: DTGVSQNPRHKITKRGQNVTFRCDPISEHNRLYWYRQTLGQGPEFLTYFQNEAQLEKSRLLSDRFSAERPKGSFSTLEIQRTEQGDSAMYLCACNREGSPLHFGNGTRLTVT.

The genes are TRBV7-9 and TRBJ2-7, with 13 nucleotides matching TRBD2. Trimming at V came to 5 bases and at J to 5 bases, leaving 9 bases not matched to a gene. The CDR3 is made up of 16 amino acids. The V gene's germline CDR1 is SEHNR and CDR2 FQNEAQ (reference sequence). This chain's CDR3 is CASSPPRLAGGHEQYF. In DNA, the CDR3 is TGTGCCAGCAGCCCCCCGAGACTAGCGGGAGGTCACGAGCAGTACTTC.

The chain joins TRBV2 to TRBJ2-3; D tentatively reads TRBD1 or TRBD2 (5 bases each). CDR1 is SNHLY and CDR2 is FYNNEI in the germline V gene. With 6 bases removed from V and 1 base from J, the gap between germline ends came to 8 bases. The CDR3 is 13 residues long. Written as DNA, the CDR3 is TGTGCCAGCAGGGGGACGGGCACAGATACGCAGTATTTT. It codes for CASRGTGTDTQYF.

CDR3 sequence: CASSPGLAESYEQYF. CDR3 nucleotides: TGTGCCAGCAGCCCGGGACTAGCGGAGTCCTACGAGCAGTACTTC. V and J are TRBV5-4 and TRBJ2-7, with TRBD2 identical over 11 bases. CDR1 is SGHNT, CDR2 YYREEE, per germline (reference sequence). The CDR3 totals 15 residues. V gave up 4 bases and J gave up 1 base; unmatched junction bases: 4.

The chain links TRBV7-8 to TRBJ1-1; 12 bases match TRBD1. In germline, CDR1 is SGHVS, CDR2 FQNEAQ. This CDR3 region has 18 residues. J gave up 5 bases and V 4 bases, and 14 bases lay outside the gene matches. CDR3 coding DNA: TGTGCCAGCAGCTCCGGGACAGGGGGCGTTGGAGTCTGGACTGAAGCTTTCTTT. It translates to CASSSGTGGVGVWTEAFF.

The rearrangement uses TRBV15 and TRBJ1-3, with D uncertain. Germline CDR1 LNHNV, CDR2 YYDKDF (reference sequence). The CDR3 is made up of 16 amino acids. The V end was cut by 1 base, the J end by 4 bases, with 14 bases between. CDR3 sequence: CATSRASGGAGNTIYF. The CDR3 coding sequence is TGTGCCACCAGCAGAGCGTCTGGTGGCGCAGGAAACACCATATATTTT. Full variable domain (rest looked up from reference TRBV15 and TRBJ1-3): DAMVIQNPRYQVTQFGKPVTLSCSQTLNHNVMYWYQQKSSQAPKLLFHYYDKDFNNEADTPDNFQSRRPNTSFCFLDIRSPGLGDTAMYLCATSRASGGAGNTIYFGEGSWLTVV.

The V and J genes are TRBV5-6 and TRBJ1-1; possible D gene TRBD1, 5 bases. V lost 4 bases, J lost 8 bases, and 9 bases lay in between. The CDR3 is made up of 11 amino acids. Germline V CDR1 and CDR2: SGHDT, YYEEEE. The CDR3 spells CASSNGGEAFF. CDR3 DNA sequence: TGTGCCAGCAGCAACGGGGGGGAAGCTTTCTTT.

The J gene is TRBJ2-5, the V gene TRBV11-2; 8 nucleotides match TRBD2. The trim removed 1 base at V and 2 bases at J, leaving 0 bases unmatched. The V gene's germline CDR1 is SGHAT and CDR2 FQNNGV. The CDR3 covers 14 residues. In DNA, the CDR3 is TGTGCCAGCAGCTTAGCGGGGGGGCAAGAGACCCAGTACTTC. Amino acids: CASSLAGGQETQYF.

The chain has TRBV6-6 and TRBJ1-1, with a tentative D call TRBD1 (6 bases). Looked up from germline, CDR1 is MNHNY and CDR2 is SVGAGI (reference sequence). The CDR3 runs to 14 residues. V lost 3 bases and J lost 5, with 13 bases in between. The CDR3 protein is CASSYPTGPTEAFF. Here the CDR3 DNA reads TGTGCCAGCAGTTATCCCACAGGGCCTACTGAAGCTTTCTTT.

The chain joins TRBV7-2 to TRBJ2-5; tentative D call: TRBD1 (6 bases). TRBJ2-7 matches the DNA end more closely, so the J call is doubtful. Per germline, CDR1 SGHTA and CDR2 FQGNSA. CDR3 length: 15 residues. In nucleotides, the CDR3 is TGTGCCAGCAGCCCGACAGGATCCCCAACCTACGAGCAGTACTTC. It translates to CASSPTGSPTYEQYF.

The chain has TRBV28 and TRBJ2-1; unclear D gene. With 3 bases removed from V and 4 bases from J, the gap between germline ends came to 13 bases. This CDR3 comprises 15 residues. Germline CDR1 and CDR2: MDHEN and SYDVKM. In DNA form, the CDR3 reads TGTGCCAGCAGTTTTCTAACACCTTCTTACAATGAGCAGTTCTTC. Translating it yields CASSFLTPSYNEQFF.

The CDR3 protein is CASSFSRGVEETQYF. CDR3 sequence (DNA): TGTGCCAGCAGCTTTTCGCGGGGCGTGGAAGAGACCCAGTACTTC. The V call is TRBV7-9, the J call TRBJ2-5; a possible D gene is TRBD2 (6 bases). Trimming removed 3 bases from V and 3 bases from J, with 14 bases in between. CDR3 length equals 15 residues. Germline V lookup: CDR1 SEHNR, CDR2 FQNEAQ (reference sequence).

This sequence joins TRBV4-3 and TRBJ2-1; 14 bases are shared with TRBD2. Germline V CDR1 and CDR2: LGHNA, YSLEER. CDR3 length: 17 amino acids. Trimming took 5 bases from V and 4 from J; bases not matched to a gene: 7. The CDR3 region has the DNA TGCGCCAGCAGCGAGGGACTAGCGGGAGAGTTATACAATGAGCAGTTCTTC. Translating gives CASSEGLAGELYNEQFF.

This clone occurred a few times. This sequence joins TRBV12-5 and TRBJ1-2, with 7 bases fitting TRBD1. This CDR3 spans 13 amino acids. Germline loops: CDR1 LGHNT, CDR2 FRNRAP. Losses at the gene ends were 7 bases for V and 1 base for J; bases not matched to a gene: 3. The CDR3 DNA reads as TGTGCTAGTGCCTGGGACAGTAACTATGGCTACACCTTC. This translates into CASAWDSNYGYTF.

The V gene is TRBV6-5, the J gene TRBJ1-4; unclear D gene. The germline V gene has CDR1 MNHEY and CDR2 SVGAGI. This CDR3 has 14 amino acids. The V and J ends lost 2 bases and 7 bases respectively, with 11 bases between them. The CDR3 sequence is CASSYMRVGEKLFF. CDR3 nucleotide sequence: TGTGCCAGCAGTTACATGCGGGTGGGTGAAAAACTGTTTTTT.

The chain uses TRBV4-3 and TRBJ1-4; D not resolved. The germline gives CDR1 LGHNA, CDR2 YSLEER. Trimming left V 5 bases short and J 7 bases short, with 14 bases between. The CDR3 is 14 residues long. CDR3: CASSARGDGEKLFF. The CDR3 DNA is TGCGCCAGCAGCGCCCGCGGCGATGGTGAAAAACTGTTTTTT.

The chain has TRBV19 and TRBJ1-1; a weak D match, TRBD1 (6 bases). The CDR3 extends over 13 amino acids. From germline, CDR1 is LNHDA and CDR2 SQIVND (reference sequence). Trimming shortened V by 3 bases and J by 1 base, and 6 bases separated the two germline ends. The CDR3 bases are TGTGCCAGTAGTATGGGACAGAACACTGAAGCTTTCTTT. As protein: CASSMGQNTEAFF.

This clone was observed a single time. This chain connects TRBV25-1 to TRBJ2-1; D not resolved. Germline CDR1 is MGHDK and CDR2 is SYGVNS. The ends were cut back, 4 bases at V and 7 bases at J, with 8 bases in the middle. The CDR3 runs 12 residues. The CDR3 DNA sequence: TGTGCCAGCAGTGGGGATAGGAATGAGCAGTTCTTC. It specifies CASSGDRNEQFF.